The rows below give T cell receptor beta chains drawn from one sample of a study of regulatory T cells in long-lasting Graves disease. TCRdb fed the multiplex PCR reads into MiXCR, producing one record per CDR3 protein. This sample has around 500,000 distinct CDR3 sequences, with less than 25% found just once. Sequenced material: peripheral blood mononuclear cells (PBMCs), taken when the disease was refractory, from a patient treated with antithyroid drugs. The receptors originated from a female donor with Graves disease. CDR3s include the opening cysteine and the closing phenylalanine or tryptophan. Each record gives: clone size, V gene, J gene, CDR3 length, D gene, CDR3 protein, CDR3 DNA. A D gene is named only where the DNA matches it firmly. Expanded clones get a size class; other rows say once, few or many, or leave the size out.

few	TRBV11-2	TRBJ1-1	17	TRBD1	CASRSYRGGEKNTEAFF	TGTGCCAGCAGGTCTTACAGGGGTGGTGAAAAAAACACTGAAGCTTTCTTT
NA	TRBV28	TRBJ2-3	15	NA	CASSTSGASTDTQYF	TGTGCCAGCAGTACGTCAGGGGCGAGCACAGATACGCAGTATTTT
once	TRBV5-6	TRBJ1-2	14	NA	CASGLGRTNYGYTF	TGTGCCAGCGGCTTGGGACGGACAAACTATGGCTACACCTTC
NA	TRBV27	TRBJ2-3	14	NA	CASSLAGYTDTQYF	TGTGCCAGCAGTTTGGCGGGATACACAGATACGCAGTATTTT
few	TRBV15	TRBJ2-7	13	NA	CATSLGTSYEQYF	TGTGCCACCAGCCTCGGGACTTCGTACGAGCAGTACTTC
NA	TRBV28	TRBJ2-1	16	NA	CASSSFSGSSYNEQFF	TGTGCCAGCTCCTCGTTTAGCGGAAGCTCCTACAATGAGCAGTTCTTC
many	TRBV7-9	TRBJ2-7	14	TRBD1	CASSSWDRGNEQYF	TGTGCCAGCAGCTCGTGGGACAGGGGAAACGAGCAGTACTTC
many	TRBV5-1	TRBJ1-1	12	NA	CASTGQNTEAFF	TGCGCCAGCACGGGACAGAACACTGAAGCTTTCTTT
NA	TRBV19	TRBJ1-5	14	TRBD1	CASSIDRGNQPQHF	TGTGCCAGTAGTATCGACAGGGGCAATCAGCCCCAGCATTTT
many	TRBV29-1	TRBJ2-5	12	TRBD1	CSVGQAQETQYF	TGCAGCGTGGGACAGGCCCAAGAGACCCAGTACTTC
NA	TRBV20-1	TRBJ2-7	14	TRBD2	CSAPGLAGPYEQYF	TGCAGTGCGCCGGGACTAGCGGGTCCATACGAGCAGTACTTC
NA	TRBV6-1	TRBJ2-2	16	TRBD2	CASSSPSGRSTGELFF	TGTGCCAGCAGTAGTCCTAGCGGGAGATCCACCGGGGAGCTGTTTTTT
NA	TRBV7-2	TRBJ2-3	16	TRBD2	CASSLKGAGSGYTQYF	TGTGCCAGCAGCTTAAAAGGAGCGGGGTCTGGGTATACGCAGTATTTT
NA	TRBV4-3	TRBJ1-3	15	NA	CASSQDGEPGNTIYF	TGCGCCAGCAGCCAAGATGGGGAACCTGGAAACACCATATATTTT
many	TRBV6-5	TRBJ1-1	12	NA	CASSYSDREAFF	TGTGCCAGCAGTTACTCAGACCGTGAAGCTTTCTTT
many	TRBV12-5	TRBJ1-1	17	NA	CASGSTGMVISNTEAFF	TGTGCTAGTGGTTCGACAGGCATGGTGATCTCGAACACTGAAGCTTTCTTT
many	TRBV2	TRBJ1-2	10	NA	CARGQLGYTF	TGTGCCAGAGGACAGTTAGGCTACACCTTC
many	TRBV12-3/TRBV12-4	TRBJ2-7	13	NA	CASSFPGIAEQYF	TGTGCCAGCAGTTTCCCCGGGATTGCGGAGCAGTACTTC
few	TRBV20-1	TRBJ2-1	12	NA	CSVLAVYNEQFF	TGCAGTGTTTTGGCGGTCTACAATGAGCAGTTCTTC
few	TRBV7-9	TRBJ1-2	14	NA	CASRALWAGYGYTF	TGTGCCAGCAGAGCGCTGTGGGCTGGGTATGGCTACACCTTC
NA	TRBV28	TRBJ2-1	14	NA	CASSPVNGYNEQFF	TGTGCCAGCAGTCCCGTCAACGGCTACAATGAGCAGTTCTTC
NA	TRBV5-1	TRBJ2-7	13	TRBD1	CASSAGTVGEQYF	TGCGCCAGCAGCGCCGGGACAGTCGGCGAGCAGTACTTC